Listed below are T cell receptor beta chains from one sample, sequenced in a study of graft-versus-host responses after intestinal transplantation. Using immunoSEQ multiplex PCR, the repertoire was profiled, and TCRdb retains in-frame clones only, with some absent. The sample has fewer than 9,500 clones, 80% to 95% seen once. Sequencing was performed on PBMCs, taken around 30 days after intestinal transplant. These receptors all stem from a human patient who received an intestinal transplant, so some T cells may come from the graft donor. Each CDR3 is given with its conserved first and last residue.

V: TRBV5-5
length: 14
J: TRBJ1-2
CDR3: CASSRRPSTYGYTF

V: TRBV4-1
length: 13
J: TRBJ2-7
CDR3: CASSLETSYEQYF

V: TRBV4-1
length: 14
J: TRBJ1-2
CDR3: CASSQVGGSYGYTF

V: TRBV29-1
length: 13
J: TRBJ2-2
CDR3: CSVEPSNTGELFF

V: TRBV19
length: 18
J: TRBJ1-6
CDR3: CASSPSFVEGGDNSPLHF

V: TRBV19
length: 14
J: TRBJ1-5
CDR3: CASSTYRDNQPQHF

V: TRBV9
length: 16
J: TRBJ2-5
CDR3: CASSSPRLAGPETQYF

V: TRBV30
length: 13
J: TRBJ1-2
CDR3: CAWSVEGAEGYTF

V: TRBV7-9
length: 17
J: TRBJ2-5
CDR3: CASSQDTTTPDLETQYF

V: TRBV6-1
length: 14
J: TRBJ2-7
CDR3: CASRILDATYEQYF

V: TRBV4-1
length: 13
J: TRBJ2-1
CDR3: CASSQLRGSEQFF

V: TRBV20-1
length: 11
J: TRBJ2-7
CDR3: CSARDNYEQYF

V: TRBV7-8
length: 17
J: TRBJ2-7
CDR3: CASSIATGPPDSYEQYF

V: TRBV7-6
length: 13
J: TRBJ2-7
CDR3: CASSLGDNYEQYF

V: TRBV6-1
length: 13
J: TRBJ2-7
CDR3: CASKVDSYYEQYF

V: TRBV18
length: 16
J: TRBJ2-3
CDR3: CASSPPGGGQTDTQYF

V: TRBV6-1
length: 18
J: TRBJ2-3
CDR3: CASSEEGTSGGPTDTQYF

V: TRBV10-2
length: 18
J: TRBJ2-3
CDR3: CASSPGLAGGRGTDTQYF

V: TRBV9
length: 14
J: TRBJ1-2
CDR3: CASSGPEGGYGYTF

V: TRBV6-6
length: 12
J: TRBJ2-1
CDR3: CASSYWTEEQFF

V: TRBV27
length: 13
J: TRBJ2-1
CDR3: CASSFQVYNEQFF

V: TRBV5-4
length: 15
J: TRBJ1-1
CDR3: CASSDMTASSPEAFF

V: TRBV4-1
length: 18
J: TRBJ1-2
CDR3: CASSPYLRDAERNYGYTF

V: TRBV7-9
length: 17
J: TRBJ2-3
CDR3: CASSLGKLLDGSDTQYF

V: TRBV7-9
length: 16
J: TRBJ2-1
CDR3: CASSSSGTSVYNEQFF

V: TRBV6-1
length: 18
J: TRBJ1-2
CDR3: CASSEYLGSVSLGYGYTF

V: TRBV6-1
length: 15
J: TRBJ1-6
CDR3: CASRVFSSYNSPLHF

V: TRBV5-8
length: 14
J: TRBJ2-2
CDR3: CASSLRRATGELFF

V: TRBV5-1
length: 15
J: TRBJ2-1
CDR3: CASSLGRLAGNEQFF

V: TRBV7-6
length: 13
J: TRBJ2-5
CDR3: CASSLAYQETQYF

V: TRBV6-1
length: 15
J: TRBJ2-1
CDR3: CASSEASGGYNEQFF

V: TRBV10-1
length: 12
J: TRBJ1-5
CDR3: CAGGGKNQPQHF

V: TRBV4-2
length: 13
J: TRBJ1-2
CDR3: CASSSRTGDGYTF

V: TRBV5-1
length: 11
J: TRBJ2-7
CDR3: CASGDAYEQYF

V: TRBV5-1
length: 14
J: TRBJ2-5
CDR3: CASSSGRNQETQYF

V: TRBV7-7
length: 13
J: TRBJ1-1
CDR3: CASSTSRGAEAFF

V: TRBV9
length: 15
J: TRBJ1-1
CDR3: CASSEFQTGLTEAFF

V: TRBV5-1
length: 16
J: TRBJ2-3
CDR3: CASSLETGGLTDTQYF

V: TRBV7-2
length: 15
J: TRBJ2-4
CDR3: CASSLLGGPKNIQYF

V: TRBV11-1
length: 16
J: TRBJ2-1
CDR3: CASSLIAGPLSDEQFF

V: TRBV2
length: 16
J: TRBJ1-2
CDR3: CASSEPLTGAIYGYTF

V: TRBV5-1
length: 15
J: TRBJ2-2
CDR3: CASRDYREGTGELFF